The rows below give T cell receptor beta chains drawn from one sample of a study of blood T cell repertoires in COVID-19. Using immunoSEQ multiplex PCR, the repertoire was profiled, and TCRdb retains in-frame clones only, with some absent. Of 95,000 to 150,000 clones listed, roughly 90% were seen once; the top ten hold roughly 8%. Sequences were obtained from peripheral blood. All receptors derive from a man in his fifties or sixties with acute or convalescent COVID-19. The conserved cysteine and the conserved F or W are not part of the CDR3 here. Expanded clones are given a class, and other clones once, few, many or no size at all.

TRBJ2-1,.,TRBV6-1,ASSGGLWTVYNEQF
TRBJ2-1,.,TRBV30,AWSLLTGHEQF
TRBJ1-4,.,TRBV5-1,ASSRGQTTNEKLF
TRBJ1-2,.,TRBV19,ASSRTGIGYT
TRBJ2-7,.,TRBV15,ATSAGRGLSYEQY
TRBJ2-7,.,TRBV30,AWSPGQGRYEQY
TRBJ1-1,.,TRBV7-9,ASSQRLEAF
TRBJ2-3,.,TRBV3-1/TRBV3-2,ASSRELAGGSTDTQY
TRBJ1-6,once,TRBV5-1,ASSLDGQNNSPLH
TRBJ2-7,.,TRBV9,ASSVRDRGIYEQY
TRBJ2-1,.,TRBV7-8,ASSLSTSGRIRSYNEQF
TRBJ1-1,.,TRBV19,ASSIPPNTEAF
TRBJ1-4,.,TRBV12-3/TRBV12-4,ASSLIGQPLF
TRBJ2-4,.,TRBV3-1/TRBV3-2,ASSQDQREGRKNIQY
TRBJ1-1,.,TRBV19,ASSSQGGHLNTEAF
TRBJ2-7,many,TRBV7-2,ASSLTSSYEQY
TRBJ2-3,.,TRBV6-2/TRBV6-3,ASSHTSGRAFSTDTQY
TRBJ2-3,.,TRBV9,ASSPWTSGSLADTQY
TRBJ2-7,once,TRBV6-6,ASTPTGSYEQY
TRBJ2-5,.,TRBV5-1,ASSLALPGETQY
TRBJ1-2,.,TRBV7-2,ASSSSRDSSPYYGYT
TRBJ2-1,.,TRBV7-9,ASTIRSGNHHNEQF
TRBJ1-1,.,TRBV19,ASSGWGETVKAF
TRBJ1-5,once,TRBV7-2,ASSPGQGQGQPQH
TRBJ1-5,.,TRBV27,ASRPYDSINQPQH
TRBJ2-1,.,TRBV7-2,ASSFGLAFYNEQF
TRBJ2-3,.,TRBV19,ASTLRRASLGPDTQY
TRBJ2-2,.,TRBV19,ASGGTSGTNTGELF
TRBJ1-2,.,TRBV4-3,ASSQDSIVGREGDGYT
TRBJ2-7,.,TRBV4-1,ASRDLAGGYEQY
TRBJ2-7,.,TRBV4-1,ASSQARSYEQY
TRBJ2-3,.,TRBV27,ASSQTAYSGRAPDTQY
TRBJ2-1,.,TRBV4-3,ASSQSTGRHPSSYNEQF
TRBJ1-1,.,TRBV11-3,ASSLSLTGGVTEAF
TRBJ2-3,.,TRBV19,ASSIDSNLKDTQY
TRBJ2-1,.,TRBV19,ASSSRLAGGPGF
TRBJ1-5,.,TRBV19,ASMTHSNQPQH
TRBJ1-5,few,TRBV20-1,SASIQGQYSNQPQH
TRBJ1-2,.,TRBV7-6,ASSPGTIYGYT
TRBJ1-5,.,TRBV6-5,ASRHDSNQPQH
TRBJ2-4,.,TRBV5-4,ASSRDSGNIQY
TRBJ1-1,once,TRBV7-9,ASSSSGGNTEAF
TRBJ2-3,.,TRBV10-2,ASRGGAPGLAGATDTQY
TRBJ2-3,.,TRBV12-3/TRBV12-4,ASTLTRVEWD
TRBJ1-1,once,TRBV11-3,ASSLGGQKEAF
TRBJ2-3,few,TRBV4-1,ASSQGQREGDTQY
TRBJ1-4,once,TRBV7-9,ASSSGTGYGTNEKLF
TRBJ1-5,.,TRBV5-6,ASSFFKDTNQPQH
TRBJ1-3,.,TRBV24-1,ATSDFGIGLDTIY
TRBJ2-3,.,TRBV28,ASSPRDRPTDTQY